The 3 T cell receptor beta chains below all came from one sample that was sequenced in a study of CD8 T cells in ankylosing spondylitis. TCRdb reanalysed the 5' RACE reads using MiXCR and keeps one entry per CDR3 protein. The data hold approximately 290,000 distinct CDR3 sequences, with less than 25% observed a single time. The specimen was blood, either unsorted or a sorted T cell fraction (not recorded which). The source is a female donor with ankylosing spondylitis or in good health (not recorded which).

This clonotype turned up a few times. The chain couples TRBV19 to TRBJ1-4, with D possibly matching TRBD1 (6 bases). The V end lost 5 bases, the J end lost 8 bases, and 15 bases lay between the germline ends. The CDR3 is 14 amino acids. Germline V CDR1 and CDR2: LNHDA, SQIVND (reference sequence). The CDR3 protein is CASSRRGTGEKLFF. Written as DNA, the CDR3 is TGTGCCAGTAGTCGGAGGGGGACGGGAGAAAAACTGTTTTTT.

The chain employs TRBV30 and TRBJ1-1, with 7 bases aligning to TRBD1. Germline V gives CDR1 GTSNPN, CDR2 SVGIG (reference sequence). J was trimmed by 4 bases and V by 0 bases; bases with no gene match: 8. There are 15 residues in the CDR3. This CDR3 is CAWSVLSQGVTEAFF. The CDR3 DNA reads TGTGCCTGGAGTGTACTTTCCCAGGGGGTCACTGAAGCTTTCTTT.

The genes are TRBV20-1 and TRBJ1-5; 9 bases agree with TRBD1. In germline, CDR1 is DFQATT, CDR2 SNEGSKA (reference sequence). The CDR3 sequence is 15 residues long. V dropped 3 bases and J dropped 5; count of bases not matched to a gene: 8. The CDR3 region has the DNA TGCAGTGCTAGGGCTCCGGGACAGGGCTATCAGCCCCAGCATTTT. It translates to CSARAPGQGYQPQHF.